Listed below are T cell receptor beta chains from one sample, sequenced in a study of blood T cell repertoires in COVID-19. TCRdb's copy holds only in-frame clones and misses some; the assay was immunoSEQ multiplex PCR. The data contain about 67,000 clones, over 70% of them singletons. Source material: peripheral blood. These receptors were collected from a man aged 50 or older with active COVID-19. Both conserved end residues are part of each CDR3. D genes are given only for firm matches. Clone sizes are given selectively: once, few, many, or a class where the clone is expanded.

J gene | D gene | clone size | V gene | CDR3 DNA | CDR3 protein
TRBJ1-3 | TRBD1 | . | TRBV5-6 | TGTGCCAGCACCTTGGACAGGGGAAACACCATATATTTT | CASTLDRGNTIYF
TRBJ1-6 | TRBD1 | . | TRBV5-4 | TGTGCCAGCAGCCGGGGACAGGGGTATAATTCACCCCTCCACTTT | CASSRGQGYNSPLHF
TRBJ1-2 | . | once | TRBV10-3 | TGTGCCATCAGGGACAGCTCTAACTATGGCTACACCTTC | CAIRDSSNYGYTF
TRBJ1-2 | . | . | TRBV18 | TGTGCCAGCTCCGTGACTGGTGCGGAATATGGCTACACCTTC | CASSVTGAEYGYTF
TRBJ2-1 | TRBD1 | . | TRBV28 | TGTGCCAGCAGTTTAGACAGGGGGCCTGAGCAGTTCTTC | CASSLDRGPEQFF
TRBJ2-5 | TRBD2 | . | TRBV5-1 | TGCGCCAGCAGCCTGGGGCCTAGCGGGAGGTTAGGAGAGACCCAGTACTTC | CASSLGPSGRLGETQYF
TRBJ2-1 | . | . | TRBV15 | TGTGCCACCAGCAGCCTCTCGATGGGGAGTGAGCAGTTCTTC | CATSSLSMGSEQFF
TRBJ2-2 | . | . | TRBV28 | TGTGCCAGCAGCAATCGGGGGACGTTTCACACCGGGGAGCTGTTTTTT | CASSNRGTFHTGELFF
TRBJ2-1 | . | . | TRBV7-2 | TGTGCCAGCAGCTTTCAGGGGTACAATGAGCAGTTCTTC | CASSFQGYNEQFF
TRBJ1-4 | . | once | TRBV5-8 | TGTGCCAGCATAGACAAACAATTTACTAATGAAAAACTGTTTTTT | CASIDKQFTNEKLFF
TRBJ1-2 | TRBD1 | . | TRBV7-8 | TGTGCCAGCAGCCGTACGGGACAGCGCTATGGCTACACCTTC | CASSRTGQRYGYTF
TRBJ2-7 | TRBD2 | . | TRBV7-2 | TGTGCCAGCAGCCAGGGACTAGCGGGGGCCTACGAGCAGTACTTC | CASSQGLAGAYEQYF
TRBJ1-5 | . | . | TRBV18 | TGTGCCAGCTCACCACGAGACAGAAGCCAGCCCCAGCATTTT | CASSPRDRSQPQHF
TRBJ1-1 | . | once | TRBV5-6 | TGTGCCAGCAGCTTGGGGACCAGGGAGAACACTGAAGCTTTCTTT | CASSLGTRENTEAFF
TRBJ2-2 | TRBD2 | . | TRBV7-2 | TGTGCCAGCAGCACGGGACTAGCGGGATCATCCGGGGAGCTGTTTTTT | CASSTGLAGSSGELFF